This T cell receptor (beta chain) was retrieved from a study of OX40 agonist ivuxolimab in advanced cancers. V gave up 3 bases and J gave up 6 bases, with 12 bases separating them. Germline V gene sequence: CDR1 ENHRY, CDR2 SYGVKD. This CDR3 comprises 13 residues. Assay used: immunoSEQ multiplex PCR; TCRdb lists only in-frame clones, some missing. The sample comprises more than 45,000 clones, 75% to 90% of which are singletons, and under 4% rests with the top ten. This material consisted of CD4+ or CD8+ T cells sorted from blood, taken in a trial of the OX40 agonist ivuxolimab. The clonotype was recovered from an adult with an advanced solid tumor such as melanoma, head and neck, liver or kidney cancer. The chain is built from TRBV10-3 and TRBJ2-7; D is ambiguous. The CDR3 sequence is CAISEGSGGEQYF. In nucleotides, the CDR3 is TGTGCCATCAGTGAAGGGTCTGGCGGCGAGCAGTACTTC.